This T cell receptor beta chain was profiled in a study of metastatic and nonmetastatic thyroid tumors. On the study more broadly: Repertoire comparison spanned blood and tumor or nodule tissue of malignant and benign thyroid patients. Study results and caveats: Benign nodules were reported to have significantly lower TCR beta diversity than malignant thyroid tumors, in blood and tumor.

Nobody among the patients had been given any treatment before thyroid surgery. A note on this clone: What it recognizes is unknown.

Original data processing: The study took CDR3 differences across clinicopathological groups and made a distant-metastasis classifier for papillary thyroid cancer from them. TCRdb used MiXCR to call clones anew from the PCR reads. The V and J calls reflect TCRdb's pipeline rather than the authors' work. The sample gives 40,000 or so clones, 17% of which show up once; 8% to 10% is in the top ten. Germline CDR1 SGHAT, CDR2 FQDESV (reference sequence). V lost 2 bases and J 7 bases, leaving 17 bases between the germline ends. The CDR3 runs 15 residues. This receptor was taken from a female donor with papillary thyroid cancer or a benign thyroid nodule (not recorded which). Some clones in this sample may be carry-over from other donors' samples. The chain has TRBV11-1 and TRBJ2-5; no clear D. The sequenced material came from tumor tissue. The CDR3 coding sequence is TGTGCCAGCAGCTTATTGGTAGCCCGACTCGTGACCCAGTACTTC. Translation: CASSLLVARLVTQYF.